One sample yielded the 5 T cell receptor beta chains listed below, sequenced in a study of OX40 agonist ivuxolimab in advanced cancers. Produced via immunoSEQ multiplex PCR; TCRdb's table is partial and in-frame only. Of about 48,000 clones in the sample, approximately 90% were seen once. The starting material was CD4+ or CD8+ T cells sorted from blood, obtained in a trial of the OX40 agonist ivuxolimab. These receptor sequences come from an adult with an advanced solid tumor such as melanoma, head and neck, liver or kidney cancer.

This chain joins TRBV5-6 and TRBJ2-2; D gene uncertain. V was pared by 4 bases and J by 2 bases, with 6 bases between. Germline V gene lookup returns CDR1 SGHDT and CDR2 YYEEEE. The CDR3 covers 13 residues. CDR3: CASSPENTGELFF. The CDR3 DNA reads TGTGCCAGCAGCCCGGAAAACACCGGGGAGCTGTTTTTT.

This chain connects TRBV7-9 to TRBJ2-2, with D hard to call. V shed 10 bases and J shed 8 bases, with 8 bases lying between them. CDR1 is SEHNR and CDR2 is FQNEAQ in the germline V gene (reference sequence). This CDR3 is built from 10 residues. This CDR3 is CAISGGELFF. CDR3 bases: TGTGCCATCTCCGGGGGGGAGCTGTTTTTT.

V usage is TRBV7-9 and J usage is TRBJ2-1; weak D call: TRBD2 (6 bases). Trimming took 8 bases from V and 4 from J, leaving 15 bases between them. Germline V gene lookup returns CDR1 SEHNR and CDR2 FQNEAQ (reference sequence). The CDR3 has 14 residues. DNA for the CDR3: TGTGCCAGCTCCCCAATGCGGGAATACAATGAGCAGTTCTTC. Its translation is CASSPMREYNEQFF.

The rearrangement joins TRBV19 to TRBJ2-1, with 8 bases fitting TRBD1. V shed 8 bases, J shed 3 bases, and the junction held 3 bases outside the gene matches. The CDR3 covers 13 residues. In germline, CDR1 is LNHDA, CDR2 SQIVND (reference sequence). CDR3 in amino acids: CASRQGYYNEQFF. The CDR3, as DNA: TGTGCCAGTCGACAGGGGTACTACAATGAGCAGTTCTTC.

This clone was seen more than once but under ten times. The chain combines TRBV29-1 with TRBJ2-7; TRBD2 is a possible D gene (6 bases). The CDR3 runs to 12 residues. V was pared by 3 bases and J by 6 bases, with 12 bases between. CDR1 is SQVTM, CDR2 ANQGSEA, per germline. The chain's CDR3 is CSVDIQGGEQYF. Written as DNA, the CDR3 is TGCAGCGTTGATATCCAGGGAGGCGAGCAGTACTTC.